This T cell receptor beta chain was sequenced during a study of cytotoxic CD8 clonotypes in ibrutinib-treated CLL. TCRdb's copy holds only in-frame clones and misses some; the assay was immunoSEQ multiplex PCR. This repertoire shows roughly 180,000 clones, 84% found once; its top ten account for 3.5% to 5.5%. CDR3 size: 13 residues. The junction had 4 bases not matched to a gene; V was cut back by 4 bases and J by 9 bases. The V gene's germline CDR1 is LNHDA and CDR2 SQIVND (reference sequence). This clonotype was obtained from a human donor with chronic lymphocytic leukemia. This sample comprised PBMCs, obtained after 24 months of ibrutinib treatment. The chain uses TRBV19 and TRBJ2-1; 9 bases agree with TRBD1. DNA for the CDR3: TGTGCCAGTAGTAGGGGACAGGGAACTGAGCAGTTCTTC. Translating it yields CASSRGQGTEQFF.